This T cell receptor beta chain stems from a study of shared clonotypes between healthy human individuals. This clone has just one count. What it recognizes is unknown. CD45RO-negative cells were positively selected for CCR7, leaving out terminally differentiated effector memory CD45RA+ cells. The CDR3 spans 16 residues. From germline, CDR1 is SNHLY and CDR2 FYNNEI. Trimming removed 6 bases from V and 3 bases from J; junction bases left unmatched: 6. Regarding the study as a whole: The four-donor shared clonotypes exceeded non-shared clonotypes in generation probability, with non-shared ones scoring lower.

Assay used: immunoSEQ multiplex PCR; TCRdb lists only in-frame clones, some missing. The profile shows 700,000 to 950,000 clones, 96% of them singletons. The rearrangement uses TRBV2 and TRBJ2-5, with TRBD2 matching 14 bases. The receptor was isolated from a man aged 25 to 40 in good health. Sequencing was performed on naive CD8+ T cells sorted from blood. For the CDR3, the DNA is TGTGCCAGCAGCTCGGGACTAGCGGGAGACGAAGAGACCCAGTACTTC. Its translation is CASSSGLAGDEETQYF. Full variable domain (missing parts from reference TRBV2 and TRBJ2-5): EPEVTQTPSHQVTQMGQEVILRCVPISNHLYFYWYRQILGQKVEFLVSFYNNEISEKSEIFDDQFSVERPDGSNFTLKIRSTKLEDSAMYFCASSSGLAGDEETQYFGPGTRLLVL.